Below, 23 T cell receptor beta chains from the same sample are listed, as sequenced in a study of CD8 T cells in Susac syndrome. It was with random hexamers that 0.5 to 1 ug RNA was reverse transcribed. TCRdb analysed the immunoSEQ multiplex PCR reads with MiXCR anew, one entry per CDR3 protein. The table has about 160,000 distinct CDR3 sequences, around 94% seen once. The sequenced sample was CD4+ T cells from PBMCs. These receptors originate from a human donor with multiple sclerosis.

The chain uses TRBV5-1 and TRBJ2-5, with D hard to call. This CDR3 is built from 15 residues. Germline loops: CDR1 SGHRS, CDR2 YFSETQ. Trimming left V 1 base short and J 2 bases short, with 12 bases between. The CDR3 sequence is CASSLTRLGQETQYF. CDR3 bases: TGCGCCAGCAGCTTGACTCGGTTGGGGCAAGAGACCCAGTACTTC.

The J gene is TRBJ2-1, the V gene TRBV29-1; D may be TRBD2 (6 bases). The CDR3 runs to 13 residues. V was clipped by 7 bases and J by 9 bases, with 19 bases between them. The germline V gene has CDR1 SQVTM and CDR2 ANQGSEA. As DNA, the CDR3 is TGCAGCGGGGGGACTTTGAGGCAGGGTGAGCAGTTCTTC. Amino acids: CSGGTLRQGEQFF.

The V gene is TRBV12-3 or TRBV12-4, the J gene TRBJ2-7, with 9 bases matching TRBD2. CDR3 length: 14 amino acids. J gave up 3 bases and V 6 bases, and 6 bases lay outside the gene matches. In DNA form, the CDR3 reads TGTGCCAGCAGGTCTACTAGCGGGCTCTACGAGCAGTACTTC. This encodes CASRSTSGLYEQYF.

The chain has TRBV3-1 and TRBJ2-2, with 7 nucleotides matching TRBD1. The V gene's germline CDR1 is LGHDT and CDR2 YNNKEL (reference sequence). This CDR3 is built from 14 residues. Trimming at V came to 5 bases and at J to 3 bases, leaving 3 bases not matched to a gene. CDR3 nucleotides: TGTGCCAGCAGCGAAAGGGGGCACACCGGGGAGCTGTTTTTT. Its protein product is CASSERGHTGELFF.

The chain is built from TRBV20-1 and TRBJ2-1, with 8 bases lining up with TRBD2. The CDR3 has 14 residues. Trimming took 6 bases from V and 6 from J; bases not matched to a gene: 10. CDR1 and CDR2 from the germline V gene are DFQATT and SNEGSKA (reference sequence). The CDR3 DNA reads TGCAGTGCCACACCAGCGGGAGTCGTCAATGAGCAGTTCTTC. It encodes CSATPAGVVNEQFF.

The chain recombines TRBV27 with TRBJ2-7; TRBD1 might be the D (6 bases). This CDR3 has 14 amino acids. V dropped 4 bases and J dropped 2 bases, with 12 bases sitting between them. Germline-derived CDR1 and CDR2 are MNHEY and SMNVEV (reference sequence). CDR3 nucleotides: TGTGCCAGCAGTTCCAGGGGCGGTCCCTACGAGCAGTACTTC. It encodes CASSSRGGPYEQYF.

This chain links TRBV20-1 with TRBJ2-3; TRBD2 matches at 8 bases. CDR3 size: 12 residues. V trimming: 7 bases; J trimming: 0 bases; junction bases outside the gene matches: 0. Germline lookup yields CDR1 DFQATT and CDR2 SNEGSKA (reference sequence). CDR3 in amino acids: CSVAGSTDTQYF. The CDR3 DNA sequence: TGCAGTGTAGCGGGGAGCACAGATACGCAGTATTTT.

CDR3 sequence (DNA): TGTGCCTGGAGGGGGACTAGCGGGAGGGTAAACACCGGGGAGCTGTTTTTT. The encoded protein is CAWRGTSGRVNTGELFF. The rearrangement joins TRBV30 to TRBJ2-2; 16 bases fit TRBD2. Germline lookup yields CDR1 GTSNPN and CDR2 SVGIG (reference sequence). The trim removed 3 bases at V and 2 bases at J, leaving 3 bases unmatched. This CDR3 has 17 residues.

This rearrangement joins TRBV20-1 to TRBJ1-3; no definite D call. The CDR3 runs 12 residues. V gave up 1 base and J gave up 2 bases, with 3 bases separating them. The germline gives CDR1 DFQATT, CDR2 SNEGSKA (reference sequence). The CDR3 sequence is CSARAAGNTIYF. Written as DNA, the CDR3 is TGCAGTGCTAGAGCCGCTGGAAACACCATATATTTT.

This clonotype was recorded once. The rearrangement links TRBV4-3 to TRBJ2-1, with 9 bases that match TRBD2. This CDR3 is 16 amino acids long. Unmatched junction bases numbered 7, after V lost 0 bases and J lost 7 bases. CDR1 and CDR2 (germline): LGHNA, YSLEER. The DNA for the CDR3 is TGCGCCAGCAGCCAAGATCCGGTAGCGGGGGAGAATGAGCAGTTCTTC. Translating it yields CASSQDPVAGENEQFF.

The chain is built from TRBV12-3 or TRBV12-4 and TRBJ2-1, with TRBD2 matching over 8 bases. CDR3 length equals 14 residues. V lost 7 bases to trimming and J lost 0 bases; unmatched junction nucleotides: 2. The CDR3 protein is CASTGTSSYNEQFF. The CDR3 DNA sequence: TGTGCCAGCACCGGGACTAGCTCCTACAATGAGCAGTTCTTC.

V is TRBV3-1 and J is TRBJ2-5; TRBD2 matches at 8 bases. The CDR3 consists of 17 residues. Germline CDR1 reads LGHDT; CDR2 reads YNNKEL (reference sequence). Losses at the gene ends were 5 bases for V and 3 bases for J; bases not matched to a gene: 14. The chain's CDR3 is CASSATGGRTQKETQYF. The DNA of the CDR3 is TGTGCCAGCAGCGCTACGGGGGGGAGGACTCAAAAAGAGACCCAGTACTTC.

The chain combines TRBV6-5 with TRBJ1-5, with 7 bases lining up with TRBD1. V shed 3 bases, J shed 6 bases, and the junction held 5 bases outside the gene matches. The CDR3 consists of 14 residues. Germline V gives CDR1 MNHEY, CDR2 SVGAGI. CDR3 loop: CASSYTGVGQPQHF. The CDR3 DNA reads TGTGCCAGCAGTTATACAGGGGTCGGTCAGCCCCAGCATTTT.

This chain connects TRBV6-5 to TRBJ2-7; 9 bases are a match to TRBD1. V lost 6 bases and J lost 2; bases outside the gene matches: 5. Germline loops: CDR1 MNHEY, CDR2 SVGAGI. The length of the CDR3 is 14 residues. This chain's CDR3 is CASRLGQGTYEQYF. In nucleotides, the CDR3 is TGTGCCAGCAGGCTCGGACAGGGGACCTACGAGCAGTACTTC.

This clonotype came up once. V gene TRBV23-1 combines with J gene TRBJ2-3; TRBD1 is a possible D gene (6 bases). TRBV23-1 is an ORF for which the function is uncertain. The CDR3 is made up of 19 amino acids. Trimming took off 0 bases at V and 1 base at J, with 20 bases between the two ends. The chain's CDR3 is CASSQSPVPQGIGTDTQYF. CDR3 DNA sequence: TGCGCCAGCAGTCAATCTCCGGTACCCCAGGGGATCGGCACAGATACGCAGTATTTT.

The gene calls are TRBV3-1 and TRBJ1-3; a weak D match, TRBD1 (6 bases). V lost 6 bases and J lost 4, with 16 bases in between. The CDR3 has 15 residues. CDR1 is LGHDT, CDR2 YNNKEL, per germline (reference sequence). DNA of the CDR3: TGTGCCAGCAGTTTAGAAGACAGGAGAGGAAACACCATATATTTT. Its protein is CASSLEDRRGNTIYF.

The gene calls are TRBV20-1 and TRBJ1-4; D uncertain. The germline V gene encodes CDR1 DFQATT and CDR2 SNEGSKA (reference sequence). The CDR3 loop spans 15 amino acids. Trimming took off 0 bases at V and 0 bases at J, with 8 bases between the two ends. The DNA for the CDR3 is TGCAGTGCTAGAGATCCCCCGGCAACTAATGAAAAACTGTTTTTT. The encoded protein is CSARDPPATNEKLFF.

This chain uses TRBV30 with TRBJ2-1; 11 bases fit TRBD2. The CDR3 covers 15 residues. V dropped 3 bases and J dropped 8; count of bases not matched to a gene: 9. The V gene's germline CDR1 is GTSNPN and CDR2 SVGIG (reference sequence). CDR3 nucleotide sequence: TGTGCCTGGAGACCGGGACTAGCGGACTTAGATGAGCAGTTCTTC. Protein: CAWRPGLADLDEQFF.

CDR3 loop: CSAPAGGGQAFF. The CDR3, as DNA: TGCAGTGCCCCTGCAGGGGGAGGACAAGCTTTCTTT. The chain carries TRBV20-1 and TRBJ1-1; 7 nucleotides match TRBD1. CDR3 size: 12 residues. Germline V gene data show CDR1 as DFQATT and CDR2 as SNEGSKA (reference sequence). Unmatched junction bases numbered 10, after V lost 6 bases and J lost 9 bases.

This clonotype is a singleton in its sample. This chain joins TRBV27 and TRBJ1-1, with 7 bases matching TRBD1. Germline CDR1 reads MNHEY; CDR2 reads SMNVEV (reference sequence). There are 13 residues in the CDR3. Unmatched junction bases numbered 4, after V lost 3 bases and J lost 6 bases. The CDR3 sequence: CASSFRGQPEAFF. The CDR3 coding sequence is TGTGCCAGCAGTTTTCGGGGACAGCCTGAAGCTTTCTTT.

The rearrangement links TRBV3-1 to TRBJ2-2; no definite D call. Looked up from germline, CDR1 is LGHDT and CDR2 is YNNKEL (reference sequence). This CDR3 has 14 amino acids. The V gene lost 1 base and the J gene lost 3 bases, with 6 bases spanning the gap. CDR3 residues: CASSQVVHTGELFF. CDR3 bases: TGTGCCAGCAGCCAAGTTGTTCACACCGGGGAGCTGTTTTTT.

The chain combines TRBV4-3 with TRBJ2-3; D gene uncertain. Germline CDR1 and CDR2: LGHNA and YSLEER. V lost 5 bases and J 4 bases, leaving 10 bases between the germline ends. This CDR3 is 13 amino acids long. The CDR3 protein is CASSYQRADTQYF. The CDR3 coding sequence is TGCGCCAGCAGCTACCAACGGGCAGATACGCAGTATTTT.

J is TRBJ1-3 and V is TRBV12-3 or TRBV12-4, with D possibly being TRBD1 (5 bases). V lost 5 bases, J lost 2 bases, and 10 bases lay in between. The CDR3 extends over 14 amino acids. The CDR3 loop reads CASSGWGAGNTIYF. Written as DNA, the CDR3 is TGTGCCAGCAGTGGGTGGGGGGCTGGAAACACCATATATTTT.